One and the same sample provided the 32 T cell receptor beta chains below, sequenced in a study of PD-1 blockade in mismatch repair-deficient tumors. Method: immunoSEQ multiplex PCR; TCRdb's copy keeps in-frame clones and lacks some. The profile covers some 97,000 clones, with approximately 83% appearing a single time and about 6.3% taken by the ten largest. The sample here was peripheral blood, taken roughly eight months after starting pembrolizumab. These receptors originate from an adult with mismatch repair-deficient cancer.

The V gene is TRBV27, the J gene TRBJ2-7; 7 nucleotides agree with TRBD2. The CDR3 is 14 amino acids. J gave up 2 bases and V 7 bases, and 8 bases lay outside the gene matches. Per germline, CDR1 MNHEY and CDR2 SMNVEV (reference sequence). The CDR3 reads CASKFEAGPYEQYF. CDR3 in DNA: TGTGCCAGCAAATTTGAAGCGGGACCCTACGAGCAGTACTTC.

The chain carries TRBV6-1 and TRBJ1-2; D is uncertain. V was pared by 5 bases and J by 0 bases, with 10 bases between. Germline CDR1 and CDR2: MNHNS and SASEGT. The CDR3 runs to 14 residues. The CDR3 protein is CASSSSGSNYGYTF. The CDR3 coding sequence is TGTGCCAGCAGTTCCTCGGGGTCTAACTATGGCTACACCTTC.

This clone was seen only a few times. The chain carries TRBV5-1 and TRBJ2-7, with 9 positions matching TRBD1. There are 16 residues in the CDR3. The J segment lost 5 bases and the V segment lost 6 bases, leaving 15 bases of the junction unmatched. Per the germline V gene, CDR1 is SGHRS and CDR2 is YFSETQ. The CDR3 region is CASTHSYGTGRDEQYF. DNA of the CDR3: TGCGCCAGCACGCACTCCTACGGGACAGGGAGAGACGAGCAGTACTTC. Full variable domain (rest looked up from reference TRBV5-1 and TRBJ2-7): KAGVTQTPRYLIKTRGQQVTLSCSPISGHRSVSWYQQTPGQGLQFLFEYFSETQRNKGNFPGRFSGRQFSNSRSEMNVSTLELGDSALYLCASTHSYGTGRDEQYFGPGTRLTVT.

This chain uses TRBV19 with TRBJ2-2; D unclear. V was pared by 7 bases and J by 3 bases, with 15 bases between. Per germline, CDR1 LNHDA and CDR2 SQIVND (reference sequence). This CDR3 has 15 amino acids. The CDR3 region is CASILYSAYTGELFF. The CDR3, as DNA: TGTGCCAGTATTTTGTACTCAGCTTACACCGGGGAGCTGTTTTTT. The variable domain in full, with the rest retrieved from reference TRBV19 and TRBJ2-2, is DGGITQSPKYLFRKEGQNVTLSCEQNLNHDAMYWYRQDPGQGLRLIYYSQIVNDFQKGDIAEGYSVSREKKESFPLTVTSAQKNPTAFYLCASILYSAYTGELFFGEGSRLTVL.

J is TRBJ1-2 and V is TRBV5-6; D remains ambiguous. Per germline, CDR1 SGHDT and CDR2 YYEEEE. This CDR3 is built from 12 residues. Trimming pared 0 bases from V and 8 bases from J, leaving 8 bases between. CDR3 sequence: CASSLGAGGYTF. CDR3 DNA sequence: TGTGCCAGCAGCTTGGGAGCGGGGGGCTACACCTTC.

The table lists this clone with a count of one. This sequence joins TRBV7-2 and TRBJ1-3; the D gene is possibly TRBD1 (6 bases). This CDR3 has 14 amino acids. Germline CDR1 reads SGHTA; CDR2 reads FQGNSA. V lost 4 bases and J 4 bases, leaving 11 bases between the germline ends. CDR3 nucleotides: TGTGCCAGCAGCTCTACAGGGTTGGGAAACACCATATATTTT. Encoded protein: CASSSTGLGNTIYF.

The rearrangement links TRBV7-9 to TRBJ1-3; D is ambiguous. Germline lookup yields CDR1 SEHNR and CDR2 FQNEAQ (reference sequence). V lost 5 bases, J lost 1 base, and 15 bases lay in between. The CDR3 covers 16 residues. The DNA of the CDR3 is TGTGCCAGCAGCCCCACGCGTGACTCTTCTGGAAACACCATATATTTT. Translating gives CASSPTRDSSGNTIYF.

CDR3 sequence (DNA): TGTGCCATCAAGGGGTCGGAACTAAGGGACACCATATATTTT. Its translation is CAIKGSELRDTIYF. The chain couples TRBV10-3 to TRBJ1-3; D might be TRBD1 (5 bases). V was cut by 7 bases and J by 8 bases, with 18 bases left in between. CDR3 length: 14 amino acids. Germline CDR1 and CDR2: ENHRY and SYGVKD.

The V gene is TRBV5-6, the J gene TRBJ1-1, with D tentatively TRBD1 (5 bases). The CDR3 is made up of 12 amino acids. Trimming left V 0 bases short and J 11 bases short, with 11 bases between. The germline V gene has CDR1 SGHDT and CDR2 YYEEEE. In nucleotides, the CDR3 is TGTGCCAGCAGCTTGGGACAGCTAGACGCTTTCTTT. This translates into CASSLGQLDAFF.

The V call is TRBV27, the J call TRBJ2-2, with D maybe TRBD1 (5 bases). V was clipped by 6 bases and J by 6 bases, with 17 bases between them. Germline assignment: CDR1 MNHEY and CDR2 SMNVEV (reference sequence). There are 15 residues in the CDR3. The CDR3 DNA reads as TGTGCCAGCAGAAAGGACACCGAAAGGGCCGGGGAGCTGTTTTTT. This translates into CASRKDTERAGELFF.

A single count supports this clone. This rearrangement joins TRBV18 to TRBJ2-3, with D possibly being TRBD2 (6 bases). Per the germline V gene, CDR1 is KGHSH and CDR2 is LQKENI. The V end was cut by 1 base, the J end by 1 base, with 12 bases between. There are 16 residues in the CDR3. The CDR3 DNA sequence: TGTGCCAGCTCACCACTTGGTAGCGGTCGCACAGATACGCAGTATTTT. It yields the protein CASSPLGSGRTDTQYF.

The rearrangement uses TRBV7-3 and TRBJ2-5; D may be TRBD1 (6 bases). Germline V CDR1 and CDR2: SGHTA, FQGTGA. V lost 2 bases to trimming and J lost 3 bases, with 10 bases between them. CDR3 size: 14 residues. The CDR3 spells CASSLEAGEETQYF. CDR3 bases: TGTGCCAGCAGCTTAGAAGCAGGGGAAGAGACCCAGTACTTC.

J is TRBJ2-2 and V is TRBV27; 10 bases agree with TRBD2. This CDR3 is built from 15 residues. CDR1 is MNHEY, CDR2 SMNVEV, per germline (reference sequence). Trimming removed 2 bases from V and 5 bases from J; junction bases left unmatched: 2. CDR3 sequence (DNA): TGTGCCAGCAGTTTACTAGCGGGAGTGACCGGGGAGCTGTTTTTT. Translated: CASSLLAGVTGELFF.

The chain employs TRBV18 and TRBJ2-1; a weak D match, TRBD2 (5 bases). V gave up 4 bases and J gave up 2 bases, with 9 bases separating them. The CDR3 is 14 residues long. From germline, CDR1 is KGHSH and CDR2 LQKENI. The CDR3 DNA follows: TGTGCCAGCTCACTACCCGGGACCTACAATGAGCAGTTCTTC. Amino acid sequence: CASSLPGTYNEQFF.

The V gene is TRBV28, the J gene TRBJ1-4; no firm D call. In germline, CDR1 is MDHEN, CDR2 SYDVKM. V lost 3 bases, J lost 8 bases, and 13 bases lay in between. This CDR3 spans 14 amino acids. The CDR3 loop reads CASSFGSRSEKLFF. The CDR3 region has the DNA TGTGCCAGCAGTTTCGGCAGCCGCTCGGAAAAACTGTTTTTT.

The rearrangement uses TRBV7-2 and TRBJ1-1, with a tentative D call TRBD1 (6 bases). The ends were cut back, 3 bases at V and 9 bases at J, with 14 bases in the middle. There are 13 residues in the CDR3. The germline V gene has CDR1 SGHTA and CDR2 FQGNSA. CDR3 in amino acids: CASSFNPGTKAFF. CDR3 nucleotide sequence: TGTGCCAGCAGCTTTAACCCCGGGACAAAAGCTTTCTTT.

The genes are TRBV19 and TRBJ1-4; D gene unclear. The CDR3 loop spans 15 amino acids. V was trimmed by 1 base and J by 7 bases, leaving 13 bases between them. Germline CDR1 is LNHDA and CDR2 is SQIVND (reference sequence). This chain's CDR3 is CASSIGRELVEKLFF. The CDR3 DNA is TGTGCCAGTAGTATAGGAAGGGAGTTAGTTGAAAAACTGTTTTTT.

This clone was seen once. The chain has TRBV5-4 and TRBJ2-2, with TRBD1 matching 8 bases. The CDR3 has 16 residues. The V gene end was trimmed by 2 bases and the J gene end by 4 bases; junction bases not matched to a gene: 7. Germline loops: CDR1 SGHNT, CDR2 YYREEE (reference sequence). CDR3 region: CASSFGQGGGTGELFF. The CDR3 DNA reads TGTGCCAGCAGCTTCGGACAGGGCGGAGGCACCGGGGAGCTGTTTTTT.

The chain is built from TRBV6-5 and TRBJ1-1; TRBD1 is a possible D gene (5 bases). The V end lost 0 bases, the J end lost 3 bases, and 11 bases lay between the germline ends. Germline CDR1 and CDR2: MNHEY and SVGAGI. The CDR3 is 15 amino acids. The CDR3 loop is CASSYSRGAYTEAFF. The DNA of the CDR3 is TGTGCCAGCAGTTACTCGAGGGGCGCCTACACTGAAGCTTTCTTT.

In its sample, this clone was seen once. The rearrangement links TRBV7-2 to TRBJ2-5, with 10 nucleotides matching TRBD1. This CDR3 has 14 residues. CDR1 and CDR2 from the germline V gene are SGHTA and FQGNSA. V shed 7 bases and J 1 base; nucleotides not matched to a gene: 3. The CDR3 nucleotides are TGTGCCAGCAAAGGACAGGGGGTCCAAGAGACCCAGTACTTC. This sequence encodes CASKGQGVQETQYF.

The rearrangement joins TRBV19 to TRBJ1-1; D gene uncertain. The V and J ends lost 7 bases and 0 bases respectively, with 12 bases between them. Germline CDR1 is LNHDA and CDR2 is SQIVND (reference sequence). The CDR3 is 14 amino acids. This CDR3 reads CASKGQLMNTEAFF. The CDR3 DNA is TGTGCCAGTAAAGGGCAGTTAATGAACACTGAAGCTTTCTTT.

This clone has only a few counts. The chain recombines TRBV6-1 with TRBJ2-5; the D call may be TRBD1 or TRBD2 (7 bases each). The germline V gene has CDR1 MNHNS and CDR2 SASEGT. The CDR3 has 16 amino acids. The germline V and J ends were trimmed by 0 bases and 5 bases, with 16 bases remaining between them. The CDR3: CASSEAGGGSMETQYF. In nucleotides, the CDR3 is TGTGCCAGCAGTGAAGCGGGAGGGGGCTCGATGGAGACCCAGTACTTC.

The CDR3 region is CASSGASGTSGNEQFF. Here the CDR3 DNA reads TGTGCCAGCAGTGGGGCTTCCGGGACTAGCGGGAATGAGCAGTTCTTC. The rearrangement joins TRBV2 to TRBJ2-1, with 12 bases identical to TRBD2. CDR3 length: 16 amino acids. J lost 7 bases, V lost 4 bases, and 8 bases had no gene match. Germline assignment: CDR1 SNHLY and CDR2 FYNNEI.

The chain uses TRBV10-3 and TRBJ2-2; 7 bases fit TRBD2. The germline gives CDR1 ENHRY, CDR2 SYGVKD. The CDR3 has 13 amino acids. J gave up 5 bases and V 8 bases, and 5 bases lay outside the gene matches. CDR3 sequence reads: CAIWQGGTGELFF. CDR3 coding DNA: TGTGCCATCTGGCAGGGAGGGACCGGGGAGCTGTTTTTT.

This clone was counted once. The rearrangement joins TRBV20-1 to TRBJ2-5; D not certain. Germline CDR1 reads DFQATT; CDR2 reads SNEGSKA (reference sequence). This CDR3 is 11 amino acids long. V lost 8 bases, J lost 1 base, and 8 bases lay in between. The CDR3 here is CSFSSQETQYF. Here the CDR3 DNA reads TGCAGTTTCTCCTCCCAAGAGACCCAGTACTTC.

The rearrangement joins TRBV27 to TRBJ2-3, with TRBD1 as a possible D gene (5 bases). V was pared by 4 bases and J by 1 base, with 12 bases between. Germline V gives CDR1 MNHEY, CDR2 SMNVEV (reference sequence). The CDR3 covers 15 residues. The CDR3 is CASSSLRRGTDTQYF. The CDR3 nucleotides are TGTGCCAGCAGTTCCCTTCGCAGGGGCACAGATACGCAGTATTTT.

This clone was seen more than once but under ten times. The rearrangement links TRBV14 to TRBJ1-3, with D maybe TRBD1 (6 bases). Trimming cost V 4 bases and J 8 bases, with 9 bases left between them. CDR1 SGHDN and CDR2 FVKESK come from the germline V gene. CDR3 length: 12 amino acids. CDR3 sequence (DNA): TGTGCCAGCAGCCCACAGGGAGACACCATATATTTT. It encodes CASSPQGDTIYF.

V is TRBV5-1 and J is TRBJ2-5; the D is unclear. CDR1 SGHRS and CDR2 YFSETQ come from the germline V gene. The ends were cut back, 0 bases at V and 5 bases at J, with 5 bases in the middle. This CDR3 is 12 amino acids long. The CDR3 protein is CASSLGVETQYF. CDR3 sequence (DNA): TGCGCCAGCAGCTTGGGGGTGGAGACCCAGTACTTC. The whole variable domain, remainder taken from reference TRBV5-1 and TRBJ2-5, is KAGVTQTPRYLIKTRGQQVTLSCSPISGHRSVSWYQQTPGQGLQFLFEYFSETQRNKGNFPGRFSGRQFSNSRSEMNVSTLELGDSALYLCASSLGVETQYFGPGTRLLVL.

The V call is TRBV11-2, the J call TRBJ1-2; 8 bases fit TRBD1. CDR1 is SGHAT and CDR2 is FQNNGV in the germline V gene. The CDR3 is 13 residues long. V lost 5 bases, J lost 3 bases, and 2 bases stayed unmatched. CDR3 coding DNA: TGTGCCAGCAGCCACAGGGGGGACTATGGCTACACCTTC. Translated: CASSHRGDYGYTF.

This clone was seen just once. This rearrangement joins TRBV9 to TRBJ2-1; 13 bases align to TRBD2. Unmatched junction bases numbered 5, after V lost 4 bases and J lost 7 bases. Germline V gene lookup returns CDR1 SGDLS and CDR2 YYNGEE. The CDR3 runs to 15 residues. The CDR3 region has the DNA TGTGCCAGCAGCTCCGGGACTAGCGGGATGAATGAGCAGTTCTTC. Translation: CASSSGTSGMNEQFF.

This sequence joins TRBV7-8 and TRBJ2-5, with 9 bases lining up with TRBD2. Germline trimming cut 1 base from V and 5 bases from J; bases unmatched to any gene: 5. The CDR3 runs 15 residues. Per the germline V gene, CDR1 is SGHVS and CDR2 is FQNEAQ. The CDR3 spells CASSLVSGGTETQYF. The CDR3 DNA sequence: TGTGCCAGCAGCTTAGTTAGCGGGGGCACTGAGACCCAGTACTTC.

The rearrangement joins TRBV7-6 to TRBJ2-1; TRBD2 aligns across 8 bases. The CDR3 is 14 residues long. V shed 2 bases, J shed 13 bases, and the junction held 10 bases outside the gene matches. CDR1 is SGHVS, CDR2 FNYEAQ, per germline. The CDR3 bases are TGTGCCAGCAGCTTAAAGACCCCTGGGACTAGTCAGTTCTTC. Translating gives CASSLKTPGTSQFF.